This T cell receptor (beta chain) was captured by sequencing in a study of T cells in Graves' hyperthyroidism and ophthalmopathy. Study-wide context: The blood sample was taken at first diagnosis, before treatment began.

General study results and limits: Ophthalmopathy was predicted by the model a median of roughly 6.7 months ahead of onset.

The junction had 2 bases not matched to a gene; V was cut back by 0 bases and J by 3 bases. The CDR3 loop spans 16 amino acids. Germline values: CDR1 DFQATT, CDR2 SNEGSKA (reference sequence). Ophthalmopathy patients had Clinical Activity Score at least 3, NOSPECS grade at least 4, duration under 3 months. Diagnosis rested on symptoms, serum thyroxine and TRAb, thyroid ultrasound, and orbital computed tomography. This clonotype was observed at least ten times. Its antigen is unidentified. Amplified TCR beta CDR3 regions derived from RNA transcripts. TCR CDR3 underwent first-round RT-PCR with the HTBI primer set. TCRdb called the multiplex PCR reads again in MiXCR, with one record for every CDR3 protein. The repertoire consists of around 690,000 distinct CDR3 sequences, with around 21% occurring once and the leading ten covering more than 30%.

What was sequenced was blood. The V and J genes are TRBV20-1 and TRBJ2-5; TRBD2 matches 15 bases. The source of this sequence is a man aged 30 to 45 with Graves' ophthalmopathy. The CDR3 sequence: CSAREGTSGRKETQYF. CDR3 bases: TGCAGTGCTAGAGAGGGGACTAGCGGGAGGAAAGAGACCCAGTACTTC.